The T cell receptor (beta chain) under discussion was sequenced for a study of OX40 agonist ivuxolimab in advanced cancers. Notes on the research overall: Ivuxolimab was a fully human IgG2 agonistic monoclonal antibody targeting the costimulatory receptor OX40 (CD134). Among the approximately 50 dose-escalation patients, 19 had hepatocellular carcinoma, about 15 melanoma, 9 renal cell carcinoma and 9 head and neck cancer. Peripheral TCRbeta sequencing aimed to test whether ivuxolimab altered TCR sequence diversity and caused clonal T-cell expansion. Intravenous ivuxolimab was administered to patients every 2 weeks at six dose levels: 0.01, 0.1, 0.3, 1.5, 3 and 10 mg/kg. The monotherapy dose-escalation portion (N ≈ 52 patients) of the phase I ivuxolimab trial is reported in the paper. In the dose-escalation cohort, 82.7% of patients were male, and the mean age was about 55 years, with a range of about 23 to 90. Patients were allowed to have had prior anti-PD-1, anti-PD-L1 or anti-CTLA-4 therapy, and approximately 40% of the dose-escalation patients had been treated with checkpoint inhibitors. Partial responses occurred in three dose-escalation patients, of whom one had hepatocellular carcinoma and two had cutaneous melanoma. Overall study results and their limits: Which antigens the clonally expanded peripheral T cells were specific for was not determined. In the 0.1-3.0 mg/kg groups, partial responders were among the patients with the lowest normalized peripheral clonal expansion, particularly in CD8+ T cells. At doses from 0.1 to 3.0 mg/kg, clonal expansion was seen in both CD4+ and CD8+ blood T cells between baseline and week 6. After ivuxolimab, expanded clones were on average more numerous among CD8+ T cells than among CD4+ T cells. Low levels of normalized T-cell clonal expansion were also seen in some patients who did not respond.

The CDR3 contains 18 residues, cysteine and phenylalanine counted. The DNA shown is the 54-base CDR3, in frame from base 1. V is shortened by 0 bases, J by 0 bases, and the region joining them spans 18 bases. CDR1 SGHAT and CDR2 FQNNGV were looked up in the germline V gene. For this clone: No antigen is known for it. The record has no base qualities; no much larger clone is one base away.

For sequencing of the TCRbeta CDR3 region, genomic DNA was extracted from the sorted cells. The immunoSEQ Assay was used for sequencing of TCRbeta CDR3 regions. TCRdb took over this immuneACCESS table, retaining in-frame rearrangements with V and J assigned. Such tables are incomplete; in checked studies, under half of the missing clones stem from an unresolved V gene, and the remainder is unexplained. Counted in this sample were roughly 60,000 clones; less than 90% of them appeared once. Around 25% of the sample is in the top ten clones. The trial excluded patients who had a history of autoimmune disease or were on systemic immunosuppression. Peripheral blood for TCR sequencing was drawn from every dose cohort at baseline, at cycle 4 day 1 and at cycle 7 day 1. Samples came from an open-label, multicenter, first-in-human phase I dose-escalation trial of ivuxolimab. Adults with locally advanced or metastatic melanoma, renal cell, hepatocellular, or head and neck squamous cell carcinoma were enrolled in the trial. Before TCR sequencing, CD4+ T cells and CD8+ T cells from peripheral blood were sorted into separate populations.

The sample here was CD4+ or CD8+ T cells sorted from blood, taken in a trial of the OX40 agonist ivuxolimab. The sequence was obtained from an adult with an advanced solid tumor such as melanoma, head and neck, liver or kidney cancer. Rearrangement joined TRBV11-2 to TRBJ2-7; the D gene assignment is perhaps TRBD1 or TRBD2, with each matching 5 bases. DNA sequence: TGTGCCAGCAGCTTAGATTGGGGTGAGGGACCAGACTCCTACGAGCAGTACTTC. Its amino acids are CASSLDWGEGPDSYEQYF.